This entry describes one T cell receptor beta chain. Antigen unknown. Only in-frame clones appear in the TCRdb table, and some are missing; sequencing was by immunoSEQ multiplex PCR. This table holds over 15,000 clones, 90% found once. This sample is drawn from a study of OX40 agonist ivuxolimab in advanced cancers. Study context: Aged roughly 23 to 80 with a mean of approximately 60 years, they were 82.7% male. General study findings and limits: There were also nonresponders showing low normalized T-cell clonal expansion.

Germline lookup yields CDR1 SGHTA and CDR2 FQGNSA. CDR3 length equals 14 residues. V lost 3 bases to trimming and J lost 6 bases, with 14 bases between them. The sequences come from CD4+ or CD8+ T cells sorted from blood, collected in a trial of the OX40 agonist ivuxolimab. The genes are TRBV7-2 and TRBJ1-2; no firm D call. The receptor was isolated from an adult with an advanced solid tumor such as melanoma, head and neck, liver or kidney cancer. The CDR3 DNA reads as TGTGCCAGCAGCTTCACCCCGACCAGAGATGGCTACACCTTC. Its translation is CASSFTPTRDGYTF.